A selection of T cell receptor beta chains follows, all from one sample in a study of T cell responses to AZD1222 COVID-19 vaccine. Assay: immunoSEQ multiplex PCR; the TCRdb copy retains only in-frame clones and omits some. The top ten hold about 3% of the sample, which has about 140,000 clones, about 89% seen once. This sample comprised peripheral blood, obtained on day 0 of AZD1222 vaccination. Source of these receptors: an adult in good health. The CDR3 runs from the conserved cysteine through the conserved F or W. Fields, in order: clone size, J gene, D gene, V gene, CDR3 protein, CDR3 DNA. A D gene is named only where the DNA matches it firmly. Clone sizes are given selectively: once, few, many, or a class where the clone is expanded.

-	TRBJ2-3	-	TRBV29-1	CSVVVRGSPPDTQYF	TGCAGCGTTGTTGTTCGGGGGTCCCCCCCAGATACGCAGTATTTT
-	TRBJ1-5	-	TRBV12-3/TRBV12-4	CASSLGTNQPQHF	TGTGCCAGCAGTTTGGGAACCAATCAGCCCCAGCATTTT
-	TRBJ2-7	-	TRBV5-8	CASSLGVYEQYF	TGTGCCAGCAGCTTGGGGGTCTACGAGCAGTACTTC
-	TRBJ1-1	-	TRBV5-1	CASSSGRLNTEAFF	TGCGCCAGCAGCTCTGGACGGTTGAACACTGAAGCTTTCTTT
-	TRBJ1-6	-	TRBV5-5	CASSLFSGLNNSPLHF	TGTGCCAGCAGCTTGTTTTCTGGACTCAATAATTCACCCCTCCACTTT
-	TRBJ2-3	-	TRBV5-8	CASSHRVGSTDTQYF	TGTGCCAGCAGCCACAGGGTGGGGAGCACAGATACGCAGTATTTT
-	TRBJ1-1	TRBD1	TRBV3-1/TRBV3-2	CASSRVGQRNTEAFF	TGTGCCAGCAGCCGAGTGGGACAGAGGAACACTGAAGCTTTCTTT
-	TRBJ2-1	-	TRBV9	CASSVDGGYNEQFF	TGTGCCAGCAGCGTAGATGGAGGGTACAATGAGCAGTTCTTC
-	TRBJ2-7	-	TRBV9	CASSVGGLSYEQYF	TGTGCCAGCAGCGTAGGGGGACTCTCCTACGAGCAGTACTTC
-	TRBJ2-7	-	TRBV5-1	CASSLTWGVSYEQYF	TGCGCCAGCAGCTTGACCTGGGGCGTCTCCTACGAGCAGTACTTC
medium-sized	TRBJ1-6	-	TRBV27	CASSLWSAPTYNSPLHF	TGTGCCAGCAGTTTATGGTCAGCGCCGACCTATAATTCACCCCTCCACTTT
-	TRBJ2-3	-	TRBV5-8	CASSLDSPGRYTQYF	TGTGCCAGCAGCTTAGACAGCCCCGGCAGATATACGCAGTATTTT
once	TRBJ1-1	-	TRBV5-8	CASFDLLEGVEAFF	TGTGCCAGCTTCGATTTACTGGAGGGCGTTGAAGCTTTCTTT
-	TRBJ2-2	-	TRBV9	CASSASGWGGELFF	TGTGCCAGCAGCGCTTCCGGCTGGGGCGGGGAGCTGTTTTTT
few	TRBJ1-1	-	TRBV6-2/TRBV6-3	CASSQEPRPEAFF	TGTGCCAGCAGTCAAGAGCCGCGGCCTGAAGCTTTCTTT
few	TRBJ2-1	TRBD1	TRBV27	CASSRGQGTFYNEQFF	TGTGCCAGCAGCCGGGGACAGGGAACCTTCTACAATGAGCAGTTCTTC
-	TRBJ1-5	-	TRBV28	CASSTVQPQHF	TGTGCCAGCAGTACAGTTCAGCCCCAGCATTTT
-	TRBJ2-7	-	TRBV18	CASSPGLQGSEQYF	TGTGCCAGCTCACCAGGTTTGCAGGGTTCCGAGCAGTACTTC
-	TRBJ2-1	-	TRBV20-1	CSAPLNEQFF	TGCAGTGCTCCCCTAAATGAGCAGTTCTTC
-	TRBJ1-2	TRBD1	TRBV3-1/TRBV3-2	CASSQERVGQGSEGYTF	TGTGCCAGCAGCCAAGAGAGAGTAGGACAGGGCTCCGAAGGCTACACCTTC
-	TRBJ1-3	-	TRBV5-6	CASSLDRGNTIYF	TGTGCCAGCAGCTTGGACAGGGGAAACACCATATATTTT
once	TRBJ2-7	-	TRBV9	CASSVVQIGEQYF	TGTGCCAGCAGCGTAGTTCAAATCGGGGAGCAGTACTTC
-	TRBJ1-1	-	TRBV7-8	CASRTQSYTEAFF	TGTGCCAGCAGGACACAATCCTACACTGAAGCTTTCTTT
-	TRBJ1-1	-	TRBV11-2	CASRSIRGSSTEAFF	TGTGCCAGCAGATCAATTCGGGGGTCGAGCACTGAAGCTTTCTTT
-	TRBJ1-2	-	TRBV18	CASSALDTNYGYTF	TGTGCCAGCTCTGCCCTGGACACCAACTATGGCTACACCTTC
few	TRBJ2-2	TRBD1	TRBV2	CASGKQGTNTGELFF	TGTGCCAGCGGAAAACAGGGGACGAACACCGGGGAGCTGTTTTTT
-	TRBJ2-7	-	TRBV6-2/TRBV6-3	CASSYGGAGTAIYEQYF	TGTGCCAGCAGTTACGGAGGGGCCGGGACGGCGATCTACGAGCAGTACTTC
-	TRBJ2-2	TRBD2	TRBV4-3	CASSPTSGGTGELFF	TGCGCCAGCAGCCCAACGTCGGGGGGGACCGGGGAGCTGTTTTTT
-	TRBJ2-3	-	TRBV11-2	CASSLLSTSTDTQYF	TGTGCCAGCAGCCTACTATCCACTAGCACAGATACGCAGTATTTT
-	TRBJ2-1	TRBD2	TRBV7-3	CASSPGTSVSEQFF	TGTGCCAGCAGCCCCGGGACTAGCGTGAGTGAGCAGTTCTTC
-	TRBJ1-5	-	TRBV27	CASSLFWADNQPQHF	TGTGCCAGCAGTTTATTTTGGGCAGACAATCAGCCCCAGCATTTT
few	TRBJ1-5	-	TRBV19	CASSISGPLQPQHF	TGTGCCAGTAGTATTTCAGGGCCTCTCCAGCCCCAGCATTTT
-	TRBJ2-2	-	TRBV6-5	CASSYGTGELFF	TGTGCCAGCAGTTACGGCACCGGGGAGCTGTTTTTT
-	TRBJ2-1	TRBD2	TRBV6-5	CACGVAGFNEQFF	TGTGCCTGCGGGGTAGCGGGGTTTAATGAGCAGTTCTTC
-	TRBJ2-1	-	TRBV7-9	CASSLSSLAALSYNEQFF	TGTGCCAGCAGCTTAAGTTCCTTAGCGGCCCTTTCGTACAATGAGCAGTTCTTC
-	TRBJ2-7	TRBD2	TRBV5-6	CASSLMGGLGVVEQYF	TGTGCCAGCAGCCTCATGGGGGGACTAGGGGTTGTAGAGCAGTACTTC
once	TRBJ1-2	TRBD1	TRBV29-1	CSVATGQGYDYTF	TGCAGCGTCGCTACGGGACAGGGGTATGACTACACCTTC
-	TRBJ1-1	-	TRBV19	CASRPTERGLNTEAFF	TGTGCCAGTAGGCCGACGGAAAGGGGGTTGAACACTGAAGCTTTCTTT
-	TRBJ1-2	TRBD1	TRBV7-9	CASSRTGFLYGYTF	TGTGCCAGCAGCCGGACAGGCTTCCTCTATGGCTACACCTTC
once	TRBJ1-2	-	TRBV14	CASSQAGSYGYTF	TGTGCCAGCAGCCAAGCAGGCTCTTATGGCTACACCTTC
few	TRBJ1-1	-	TRBV28	CASSLIGNTEAFF	TGTGCCAGCAGTTTAATAGGGAACACTGAAGCTTTCTTT
-	TRBJ1-3	-	TRBV7-9	CASSLPGSTVENTIYF	TGTGCCAGCAGCTTACCAGGATCGACAGTTGAAAACACCATATATTTT
few	TRBJ2-1	TRBD2	TRBV7-9	CASSSPQREGINEQFF	TGTGCCAGCAGCTCCCCACAGCGGGAGGGCATCAATGAGCAGTTCTTC